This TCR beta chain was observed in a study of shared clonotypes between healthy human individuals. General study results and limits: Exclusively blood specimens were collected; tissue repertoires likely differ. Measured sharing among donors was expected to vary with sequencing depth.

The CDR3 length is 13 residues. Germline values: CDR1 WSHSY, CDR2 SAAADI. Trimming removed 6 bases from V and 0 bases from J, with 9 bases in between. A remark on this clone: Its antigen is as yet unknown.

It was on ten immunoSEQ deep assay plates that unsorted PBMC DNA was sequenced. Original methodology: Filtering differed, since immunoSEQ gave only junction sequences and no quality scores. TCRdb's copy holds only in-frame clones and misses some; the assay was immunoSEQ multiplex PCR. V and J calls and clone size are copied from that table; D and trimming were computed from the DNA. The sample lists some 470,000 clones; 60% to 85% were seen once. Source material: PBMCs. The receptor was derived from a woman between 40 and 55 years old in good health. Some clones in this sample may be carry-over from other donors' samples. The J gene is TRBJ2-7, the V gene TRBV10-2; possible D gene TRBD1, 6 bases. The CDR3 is CASREGGSYEQYF. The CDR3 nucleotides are TGCGCCAGCAGAGAAGGGGGCTCCTACGAGCAGTACTTC.